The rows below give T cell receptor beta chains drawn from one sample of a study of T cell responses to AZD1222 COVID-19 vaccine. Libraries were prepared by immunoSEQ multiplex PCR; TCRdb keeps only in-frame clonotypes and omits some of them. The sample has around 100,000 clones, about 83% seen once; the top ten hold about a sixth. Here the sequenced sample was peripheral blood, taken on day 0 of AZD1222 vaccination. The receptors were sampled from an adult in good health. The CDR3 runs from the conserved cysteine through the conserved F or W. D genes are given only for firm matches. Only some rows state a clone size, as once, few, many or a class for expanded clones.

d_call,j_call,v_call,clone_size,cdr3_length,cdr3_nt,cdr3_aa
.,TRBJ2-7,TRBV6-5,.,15,TGTGCCAGCAGTTACTCGGGAGGTTTTGACTACGAGCAGTACTTC,CASSYSGGFDYEQYF
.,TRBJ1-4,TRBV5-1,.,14,TGCGCCAGCCGTCCCGGAAGGGATAATGAAAAACTGTTTTTT,CASRPGRDNEKLFF
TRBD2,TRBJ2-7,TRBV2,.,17,TGTGCCAGCAGTGAATATGGGCGGGGGGGCCAAAAGTACGAGCAGTACTTC,CASSEYGRGGQKYEQYF
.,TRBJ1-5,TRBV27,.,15,TGTGCCAGCAGTTTGTATACAGGGAACAATCAGCCCCAGCATTTT,CASSLYTGNNQPQHF
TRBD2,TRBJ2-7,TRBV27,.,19,TGTGCCAGCAGTTCACCGACCGGACTAGCGGGAGGCCTCTCCTACGAGCAGTACTTC,CASSSPTGLAGGLSYEQYF
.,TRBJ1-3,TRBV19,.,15,TGTGCCAGTATACCCGACAGGAGGATTGGAAACACCATATATTTT,CASIPDRRIGNTIYF
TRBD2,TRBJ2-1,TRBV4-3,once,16,TGCGCCAGCAGCCAAGATCCACTAGCGGTCGACAATGAGCAGTTCTTC,CASSQDPLAVDNEQFF
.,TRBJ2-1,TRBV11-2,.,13,TGTGCCAGCAGCGTAGAGGTGAGCAATGAGCAGTTCTTC,CASSVEVSNEQFF
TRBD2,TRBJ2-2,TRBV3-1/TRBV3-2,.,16,TGTGCCAGCAGCCGACAGCGGGGGGGCTCCACCGGGGAGCTGTTTTTT,CASSRQRGGSTGELFF
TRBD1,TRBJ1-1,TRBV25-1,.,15,TGTGCCAGCAGTGTTATGGGACAGGGTAAATCTGAAGCTTTCTTT,CASSVMGQGKSEAFF
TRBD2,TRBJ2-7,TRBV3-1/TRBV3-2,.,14,TGTGCCAGCAGTCGGGGGGTGGGTTCCTACGAGCAGTACTTC,CASSRGVGSYEQYF
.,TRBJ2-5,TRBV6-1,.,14,TGTGCCAGCAGTGAGTCACTAGGTATGGAGACCCAGTACTTC,CASSESLGMETQYF
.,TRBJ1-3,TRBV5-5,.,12,TGTGCCAGCAGCTTGGTAGGGAACACCATATATTTT,CASSLVGNTIYF
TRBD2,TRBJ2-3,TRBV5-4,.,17,TGTGCCAGCAGCCAAAGACTAGCGGGGGCGCTCACAGATACGCAGTATTTT,CASSQRLAGALTDTQYF